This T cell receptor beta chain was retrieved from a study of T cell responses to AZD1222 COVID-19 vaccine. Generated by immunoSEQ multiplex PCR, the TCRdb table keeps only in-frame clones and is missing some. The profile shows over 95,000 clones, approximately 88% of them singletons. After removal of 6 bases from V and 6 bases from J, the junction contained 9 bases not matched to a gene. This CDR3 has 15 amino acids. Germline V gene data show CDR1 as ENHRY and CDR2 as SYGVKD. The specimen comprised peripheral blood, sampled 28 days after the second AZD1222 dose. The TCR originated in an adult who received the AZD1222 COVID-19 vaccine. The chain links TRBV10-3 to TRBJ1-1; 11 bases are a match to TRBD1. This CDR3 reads CAISKRTGGASEAFF. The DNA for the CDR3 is TGTGCCATCAGCAAACGGACAGGGGGCGCTTCTGAAGCTTTCTTT.